Presented here are 26 T cell receptor beta chains from one specimen sequenced in a study of OX40 agonist ivuxolimab in advanced cancers. Using immunoSEQ multiplex PCR, the repertoire was profiled, and TCRdb retains in-frame clones only, with some absent. The data contain roughly 92,000 clones, 75% to 95% of them singletons. Specimen: CD4+ or CD8+ T cells sorted from blood, collected in a trial of the OX40 agonist ivuxolimab. These receptors were collected from an adult with an advanced solid tumor such as melanoma, head and neck, liver or kidney cancer.

The rearrangement joins TRBV2 to TRBJ2-2; D tentatively fits TRBD1 or TRBD2 (7 bases each). V was pared by 5 bases and J by 4 bases, with 17 bases between. CDR3 length equals 16 residues. CDR1 and CDR2 (germline): SNHLY, FYNNEI. CDR3 protein: CASSPRQGGITGELFF. CDR3 in DNA: TGTGCCAGCAGTCCAAGACAGGGAGGGATCACCGGGGAGCTGTTTTTT.

This clone was found a few times. This rearrangement joins TRBV7-9 to TRBJ2-7, with D possibly matching TRBD2 (5 bases). There are 13 residues in the CDR3. Trimming left V 4 bases short and J 0 bases short, with 7 bases between. Germline V CDR1 and CDR2: SEHNR, FQNEAQ (reference sequence). The CDR3 sequence: CASSSGNSYEQYF. The CDR3 nucleotides are TGTGCCAGCAGCTCCGGGAACTCCTACGAGCAGTACTTC.

V is TRBV2 and J is TRBJ2-7; 7 nucleotides agree with TRBD1. The CDR3 has 16 residues. Germline trimming cut 2 bases from V and 0 bases from J; bases unmatched to any gene: 7. Germline assignment: CDR1 SNHLY and CDR2 FYNNEI. The CDR3 nucleotides are TGTGCCAGCAGTGAAACAGGGGCGCCGTCCTCCTACGAGCAGTACTTC. The encoded protein is CASSETGAPSSYEQYF.

J is TRBJ2-6 and V is TRBV29-1; tentative D call: TRBD2 (5 bases). CDR1 is SQVTM, CDR2 ANQGSEA, per germline. The CDR3 has 15 residues. V was shortened by 0 bases and J by 4 bases, with 10 bases between the two germline ends. The chain's CDR3 is CSVEDPDSGANVLTF. For the CDR3, the DNA is TGCAGCGTTGAAGATCCGGACTCCGGGGCCAACGTCCTGACTTTC.

The CDR3 bases are TGTGCCAGCAGTACAGGCTACGAGCAGTACTTC. Amino acids: CASSTGYEQYF. This chain connects TRBV6-6 to TRBJ2-7; possible D gene TRBD1, 5 bases. The germline gives CDR1 MNHNY, CDR2 SVGAGI (reference sequence). Trimming removed 5 bases from V and 3 bases from J, with 5 bases in between. There are 11 residues in the CDR3.

V usage is TRBV30 and J usage is TRBJ1-5; D uncertain. Deletions cut 5 bases from V and 4 bases from J, with 18 bases between. From germline, CDR1 is GTSNPN and CDR2 SVGIG (reference sequence). CDR3 size: 15 residues. In DNA form, the CDR3 reads TGTGCCTGGGCTAATCCGGCCGAAGGGAATCAGCCCCAGCATTTT. It encodes CAWANPAEGNQPQHF.

The chain uses TRBV6-5 and TRBJ2-1; 12 nucleotides match TRBD1. Germline trimming cut 4 bases from V and 9 bases from J; bases unmatched to any gene: 4. Germline V gene lookup returns CDR1 MNHEY and CDR2 SVGAGI. The CDR3 length is 14 residues. The CDR3 DNA sequence: TGTGCCAGCAGTTGGGACAGGGGGCAAGTTGAGCAGTTCTTC. Protein product: CASSWDRGQVEQFF.

The CDR3 sequence: CASSVRGTTDTQYF. As DNA, the CDR3 is TGTGCCAGCAGCGTCCGTGGGACCACAGATACGCAGTATTTT. This chain links TRBV9 with TRBJ2-3, with D tentatively TRBD1 or TRBD2 (5 bases each). V dropped 2 bases and J dropped 2 bases, with 9 bases sitting between them. Per germline, CDR1 SGDLS and CDR2 YYNGEE. This CDR3 has 14 residues.

J is TRBJ2-3 and V is TRBV6-1, with D tentatively TRBD2 (6 bases). The CDR3 spans 17 residues. Deletions cut 4 bases from V and 0 bases from J, with 17 bases between. CDR1 is MNHNS, CDR2 SASEGT, per germline. The CDR3 region has the DNA TGTGCCAGCAGTGGACCTTCCGGGACTGCTAGCACAGATACGCAGTATTTT. The encoded protein is CASSGPSGTASTDTQYF.

V usage is TRBV9 and J usage is TRBJ2-2, with 8 positions matching TRBD1. With V trimmed by 3 bases and J by 1 base, 5 bases remained unmatched. Germline CDR1 is SGDLS and CDR2 is YYNGEE. This CDR3 comprises 16 residues. The CDR3 loop reads CASSGRQGQNTGELFF. The CDR3, as DNA: TGTGCCAGCAGCGGCCGACAGGGGCAGAACACCGGGGAGCTGTTTTTT.

This chain links TRBV6-6 with TRBJ1-4; D unresolved. The V end was cut by 6 bases, the J end by 4 bases, with 9 bases between. This CDR3 spans 13 amino acids. Germline CDR1 MNHNY, CDR2 SVGAGI (reference sequence). The CDR3 nucleotides read TGTGCCAGCAGGTCCGGGAATAATGAAAAACTGTTTTTT. Its translation: CASRSGNNEKLFF.

The chain couples TRBV7-2 to TRBJ2-7, with TRBD1 identical over 9 bases. This CDR3 comprises 13 residues. CDR1 is SGHTA and CDR2 is FQGNSA in the germline V gene. J gave up 3 bases and V 8 bases, and 5 bases lay outside the gene matches. CDR3 amino acids: CASGRTGVYEQYF. DNA of the CDR3: TGTGCCAGCGGTCGGACAGGGGTCTACGAGCAGTACTTC.

The rearrangement joins TRBV27 to TRBJ2-5, with TRBD2 identical over 9 bases. The CDR3 is 14 residues long. Germline-derived CDR1 and CDR2 are MNHEY and SMNVEV (reference sequence). V lost 5 bases, J lost 4 bases, and 5 bases stayed unmatched. The CDR3 here is CASSPRLAVETQYF. The CDR3 bases are TGTGCCAGCAGTCCTAGACTAGCGGTAGAGACCCAGTACTTC.

This clone was counted only a few times. The V and J genes are TRBV11-1 and TRBJ1-1; D gene uncertain. The germline CDR1 and CDR2 sequences are SGHAT and FQDESV (reference sequence). Trimming removed 7 bases at V and 1 base at J, with 16 bases between. CDR3 length: 15 residues. CDR3 residues: CASTYVGLANTEAFF. CDR3 in DNA: TGTGCCAGCACATACGTAGGATTGGCGAACACTGAAGCTTTCTTT.

This rearrangement joins TRBV7-9 to TRBJ2-3, with D possibly matching TRBD1 (5 bases). The CDR3 runs to 17 residues. The germline V gene encodes CDR1 SEHNR and CDR2 FQNEAQ (reference sequence). V gave up 2 bases and J gave up 0 bases, with 15 bases separating them. CDR3 loop: CASSLNWGFSSTDTQYF. CDR3 nucleotide sequence: TGTGCCAGCAGCTTAAACTGGGGCTTCTCTAGCACAGATACGCAGTATTTT. The full variable domain, its missing parts supplied by reference TRBV7-9 and TRBJ2-3, is DTGVSQNPRHKITKRGQNVTFRCDPISEHNRLYWYRQTLGQGPEFLTYFQNEAQLEKSRLLSDRFSAERPKGSFSTLEIQRTEQGDSAMYLCASSLNWGFSSTDTQYFGPGTRLTVL.

The V gene is TRBV5-1, the J gene TRBJ2-3, with 7 bases fitting TRBD1. Germline CDR1 is SGHRS and CDR2 is YFSETQ. After removal of 4 bases from V and 1 base from J, the junction contained 12 bases not matched to a gene. CDR3 length equals 17 residues. CDR3 amino acids: CASSPRARDRRTDTQYF. CDR3 bases: TGCGCCAGCAGCCCTCGAGCCCGGGACAGACGCACAGATACGCAGTATTTT.

The chain carries TRBV7-9 and TRBJ2-3; TRBD1 matches at 7 bases. The CDR3 consists of 13 residues. The germline V gene has CDR1 SEHNR and CDR2 FQNEAQ (reference sequence). J lost 8 bases, V lost 5 bases, and 7 bases had no gene match. The CDR3 sequence: CASSLGQVGTQYF. DNA of the CDR3: TGTGCCAGCAGCCTCGGACAGGTCGGTACGCAGTATTTT.

As DNA, the CDR3 is TGTGCCAGCAGTTACTCGGCAGGACCGAATCAGCCCCAGCATTTT. It encodes CASSYSAGPNQPQHF. The chain employs TRBV6-5 and TRBJ1-5; D is uncertain. Germline-derived CDR1 and CDR2 are MNHEY and SVGAGI. V was cut by 0 bases and J by 4 bases, with 10 bases left in between. This CDR3 comprises 15 residues.

J is TRBJ2-1 and V is TRBV11-2, with 11 bases that match TRBD2. The CDR3 sequence is 15 residues long. With 5 bases clipped from V and 7 bases from J, the junction kept 7 bases outside the gene matches. Per the germline V gene, CDR1 is SGHAT and CDR2 is FQNNGV. The CDR3 reads CASSPMRLAGNEQFF. The CDR3 nucleotides read TGTGCCAGCAGCCCTATGAGACTAGCGGGAAATGAGCAGTTCTTC.

A single count supports this clone. The chain is built from TRBV27 and TRBJ2-2; D remains unclear. This CDR3 comprises 12 residues. Trimming took off 5 bases at V and 3 bases at J, with 4 bases between the two ends. Germline V gene sequence: CDR1 MNHEY, CDR2 SMNVEV (reference sequence). CDR3 bases: TGTGCCAGCAGTCATGACACCGGGGAGCTGTTTTTT. Translating gives CASSHDTGELFF.

The chain joins TRBV9 to TRBJ1-2; D gene ambiguous. Trimming pared 4 bases from V and 4 bases from J, leaving 23 bases between. Germline-derived CDR1 and CDR2 are SGDLS and YYNGEE. The CDR3 runs 17 residues. Written as DNA, the CDR3 is TGTGCCAGCAGCCCAGACGGCAGGCCACCCGTTAGCTATGGCTACACCTTC. Its translation is CASSPDGRPPVSYGYTF.

This chain uses TRBV6-5 with TRBJ2-5; tentative D call: TRBD1 (5 bases). The J call may be incorrect, as the DNA end agrees better with TRBJ2-7. This CDR3 spans 14 amino acids. Germline lookup yields CDR1 MNHEY and CDR2 SVGAGI. CDR3 loop: CASSYNPGYYEQYF. The DNA for the CDR3 is TGTGCCAGCAGTTACAATCCAGGGTACTACGAGCAGTACTTC.

In nucleotides, the CDR3 is TGTGCCAGCACGCCGGGACAGGGTCCTGGCTATGGCTACACCTTC. It encodes CASTPGQGPGYGYTF. This chain joins TRBV13 and TRBJ1-2; 9 bases are a match to TRBD1. From germline, CDR1 is PRHDT and CDR2 FYEKMQ (reference sequence). The CDR3 is 15 amino acids. V shed 7 bases and J 4 bases; nucleotides not matched to a gene: 10.

The genes are TRBV6-5 and TRBJ2-7; either TRBD1 or TRBD2 may fit D (5 bases each). CDR3 length: 15 amino acids. CDR1 is MNHEY and CDR2 is SVGAGI in the germline V gene. V gave up 0 bases and J gave up 3 bases, with 12 bases separating them. CDR3 nucleotides: TGTGCCAGCAGTTACTCGGGGGTCGGGGACTACGAGCAGTACTTC. Amino acids: CASSYSGVGDYEQYF.

V gene TRBV7-9 combines with J gene TRBJ2-2, with a tentative D call TRBD2 (5 bases). Deletions cut 1 base from V and 4 bases from J, with 7 bases between. There are 14 residues in the CDR3. Germline loops: CDR1 SEHNR, CDR2 FQNEAQ (reference sequence). DNA for the CDR3: TGTGCCAGCAGCTTAGAAGGGAGCACCGGGGAGCTGTTTTTT. It is translated as CASSLEGSTGELFF.

The chain joins TRBV30 to TRBJ1-5, with TRBD1 matching 7 bases. The trim removed 3 bases at V and 4 bases at J, leaving 6 bases unmatched. The CDR3 is 14 amino acids. Looked up from germline, CDR1 is GTSNPN and CDR2 is SVGIG (reference sequence). The CDR3 coding sequence is TGTGCCTGGAGCCGGGACAGCCAAAATCAGCCCCAGCATTTT. Its translation is CAWSRDSQNQPQHF.